This TCR beta chain was sequenced for a study of shared clonotypes between healthy human individuals. The CDR3 totals 13 residues. The V end was cut by 3 bases, the J end by 11 bases, with 17 bases between. Germline V gene lookup returns CDR1 MGHDK and CDR2 SYGVNS. Sequenced by immunoSEQ multiplex PCR; TCRdb stores in-frame clones only, minus some. The data show 1,400,000 or so clones, approximately 98.5% seen once. Source material: naive CD4+ T cells sorted from blood. Regarding subset: CD45RA+ positively selected. The sequence was obtained from a man under 40 in good health. This chain connects TRBV25-1 to TRBJ2-7, with D possibly being TRBD1 (5 bases). The CDR3 region has the DNA TGTGCCAGCAGTGATCCGTTCTCAGGGTTGGAGTACTTC. This codes for CASSDPFSGLEYF.